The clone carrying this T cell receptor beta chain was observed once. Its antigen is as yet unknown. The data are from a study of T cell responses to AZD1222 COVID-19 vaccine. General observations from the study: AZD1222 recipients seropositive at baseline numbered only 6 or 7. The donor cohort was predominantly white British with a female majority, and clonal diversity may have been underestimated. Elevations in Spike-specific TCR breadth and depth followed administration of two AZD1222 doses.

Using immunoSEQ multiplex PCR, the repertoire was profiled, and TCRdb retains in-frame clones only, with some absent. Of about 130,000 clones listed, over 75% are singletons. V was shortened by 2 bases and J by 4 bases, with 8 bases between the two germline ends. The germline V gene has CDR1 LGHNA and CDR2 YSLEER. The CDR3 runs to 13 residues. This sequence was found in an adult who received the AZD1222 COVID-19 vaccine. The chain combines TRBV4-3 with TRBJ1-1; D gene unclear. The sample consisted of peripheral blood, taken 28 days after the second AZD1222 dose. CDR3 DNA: TGCGCCAGCAGCCAATCCAGGTTCACTGAAGCTTTCTTT. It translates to CASSQSRFTEAFF.